This T cell receptor beta chain was sequenced during a study of cytomegalovirus exposure and HLA in healthy donors. Study in general: Both the 120 validation repertoires and the approximately 700 first-cohort repertoires used the same platform, as reported by a later analysis. Broader study findings: The finding came from a later analysis; first-cohort TCR clusters tended to co-occur in the roughly 110 validation repertoires.

Unmatched junction bases numbered 5, after V lost 1 base and J lost 5 bases. CDR1 and CDR2 from the germline V gene are LNHNV and YYDKDF (reference sequence). The CDR3 contains 15 residues. The count of this clone is one. Its target is unknown. TCRdb keeps only in-frame clones here, not all; method: immunoSEQ multiplex PCR. The sample carries 70,000 or so clones, 85% to 95% recorded once. The study drew the donors from its 120-subject validation cohort, separate from the approximately 700-subject first cohort. The TCR comes from a woman aged 18-29 years in good health and CMV-seropositive. Sequencing input: PBMCs. The rearrangement joins TRBV15 to TRBJ1-2; 9 nucleotides align to TRBD1. Here the CDR3 reads CATSRGGGTGYGYTF. The CDR3 nucleotides read TGTGCCACCAGCAGAGGCGGGGGGACAGGGTATGGCTACACCTTC.